This T cell receptor (beta chain) is drawn from a study of T cells after yellow fever vaccination. General study results and limits: Boosting was followed by the reappearance of most primary-vaccination clones (less than 98% CD4, under 90% CD8).

The sample holds many counts of this clonotype. The antigen is undetermined. TCRdb itself ran the 5' RACE reads through MiXCR, one entry per CDR3 protein. The sample records roughly 110,000 distinct CDR3 sequences, 8% to 9.5% being singletons. Trimming removed 3 bases at V and 1 base at J, with 10 bases between. The CDR3 is made up of 14 amino acids. Looked up from germline, CDR1 is DFQATT and CDR2 is SNEGSKA (reference sequence). This clonotype originated in a young man who received the YFV17D yellow fever vaccine. This chain links TRBV20-1 with TRBJ2-1; D is possibly TRBD2 (6 bases). Source: CD8+ T cells sorted from PBMCs, taken 45 days after the yellow fever booster vaccination. The CDR3 nucleotides are TGCAGTGCTAGTACACTAGCTTCCTACAATGAGCAGTTCTTC. It encodes CSASTLASYNEQFF.